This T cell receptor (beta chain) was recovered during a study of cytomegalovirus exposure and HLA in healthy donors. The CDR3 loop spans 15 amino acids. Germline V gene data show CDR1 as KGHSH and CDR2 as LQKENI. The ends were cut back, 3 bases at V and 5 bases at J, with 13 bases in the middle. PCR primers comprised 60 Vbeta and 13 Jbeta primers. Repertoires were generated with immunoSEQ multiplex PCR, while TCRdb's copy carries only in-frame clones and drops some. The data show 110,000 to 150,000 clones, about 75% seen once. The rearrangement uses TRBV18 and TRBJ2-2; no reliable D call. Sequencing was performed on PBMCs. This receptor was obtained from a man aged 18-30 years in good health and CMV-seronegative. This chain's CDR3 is CASSPTNIGTGELFF. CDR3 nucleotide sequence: TGTGCCAGCTCACCTACTAACATCGGTACCGGGGAGCTGTTTTTT.